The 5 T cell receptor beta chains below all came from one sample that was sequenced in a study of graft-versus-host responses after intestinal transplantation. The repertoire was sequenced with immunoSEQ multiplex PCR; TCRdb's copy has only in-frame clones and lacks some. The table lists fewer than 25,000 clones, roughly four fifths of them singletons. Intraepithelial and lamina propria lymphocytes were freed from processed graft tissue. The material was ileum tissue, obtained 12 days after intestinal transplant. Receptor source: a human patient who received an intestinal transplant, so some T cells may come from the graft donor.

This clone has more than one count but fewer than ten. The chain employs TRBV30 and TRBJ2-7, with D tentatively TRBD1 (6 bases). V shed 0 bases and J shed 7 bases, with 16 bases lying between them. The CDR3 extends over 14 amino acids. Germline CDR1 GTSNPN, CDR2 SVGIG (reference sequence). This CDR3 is CAWSVPTGRWEQYF. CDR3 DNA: TGTGCCTGGAGTGTACCCACAGGGCGGTGGGAGCAGTACTTC.

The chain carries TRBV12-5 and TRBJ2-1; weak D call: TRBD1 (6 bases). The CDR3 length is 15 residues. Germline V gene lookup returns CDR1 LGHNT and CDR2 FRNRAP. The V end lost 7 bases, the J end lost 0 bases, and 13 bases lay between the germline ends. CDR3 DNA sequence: TGTGCTAGTGTCGTTACAGGGAGCTCCTACAATGAGCAGTTCTTC. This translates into CASVVTGSSYNEQFF.

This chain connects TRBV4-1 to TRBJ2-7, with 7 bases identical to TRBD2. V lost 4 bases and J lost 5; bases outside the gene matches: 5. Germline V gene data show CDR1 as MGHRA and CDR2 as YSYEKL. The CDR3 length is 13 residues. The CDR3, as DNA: TGCGCCAGCAGCCCCGGACTAGGGGACGAGCAGTACTTC. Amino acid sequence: CASSPGLGDEQYF.

The CDR3 spells CASSYSSGSEYETQYF. The CDR3 region has the DNA TGCGCCAGCAGCTACTCTAGCGGGAGCGAGTACGAGACCCAGTACTTC. This rearrangement joins TRBV5-1 to TRBJ2-5; 10 nucleotides agree with TRBD2. Germline lookup yields CDR1 SGHRS and CDR2 YFSETQ. The trim removed 3 bases at V and 5 bases at J, leaving 10 bases unmatched. CDR3 length: 16 residues.

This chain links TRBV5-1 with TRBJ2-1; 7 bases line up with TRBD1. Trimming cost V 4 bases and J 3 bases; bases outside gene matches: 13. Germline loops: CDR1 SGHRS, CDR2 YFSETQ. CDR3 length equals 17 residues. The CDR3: CASSIVPGQKFYNEQFF. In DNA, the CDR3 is TGCGCCAGCAGCATTGTCCCGGGACAGAAATTCTACAATGAGCAGTTCTTC.